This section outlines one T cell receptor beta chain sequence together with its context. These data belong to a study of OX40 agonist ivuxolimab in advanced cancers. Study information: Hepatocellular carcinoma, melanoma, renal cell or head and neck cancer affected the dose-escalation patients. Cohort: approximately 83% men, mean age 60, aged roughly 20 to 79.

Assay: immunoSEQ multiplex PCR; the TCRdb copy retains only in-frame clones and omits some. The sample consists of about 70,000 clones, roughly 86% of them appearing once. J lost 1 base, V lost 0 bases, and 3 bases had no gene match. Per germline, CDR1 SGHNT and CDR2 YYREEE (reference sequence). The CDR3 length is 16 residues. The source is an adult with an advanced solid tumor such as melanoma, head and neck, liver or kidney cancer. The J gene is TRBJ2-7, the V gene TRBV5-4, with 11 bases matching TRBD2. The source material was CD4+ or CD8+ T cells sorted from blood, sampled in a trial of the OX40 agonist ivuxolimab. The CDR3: CASSLGGTSGSYEQYF. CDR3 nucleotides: TGTGCCAGCAGCTTGGGAGGGACTAGCGGTTCCTACGAGCAGTACTTC.